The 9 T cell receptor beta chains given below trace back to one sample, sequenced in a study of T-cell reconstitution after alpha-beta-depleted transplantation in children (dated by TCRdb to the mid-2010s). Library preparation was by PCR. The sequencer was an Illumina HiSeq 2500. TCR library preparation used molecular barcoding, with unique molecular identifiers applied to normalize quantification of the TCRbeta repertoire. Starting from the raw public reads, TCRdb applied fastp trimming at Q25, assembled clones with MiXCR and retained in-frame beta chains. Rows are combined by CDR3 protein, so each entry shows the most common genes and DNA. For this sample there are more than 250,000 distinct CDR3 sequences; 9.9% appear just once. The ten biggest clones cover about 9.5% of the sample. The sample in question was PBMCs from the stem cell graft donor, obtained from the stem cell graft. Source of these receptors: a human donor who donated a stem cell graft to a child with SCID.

The CDR3 reads CASSSGTSGFF. Written as DNA, the CDR3 is TGTGCCAGCAGTTCCGGGACTAGCGGGTTCTTC. The V gene is TRBV2, the J gene TRBJ2-1, with 11 positions matching TRBD2. J gave up 15 bases and V 5 bases, and 3 bases lay outside the gene matches. Germline V lookup: CDR1 SNHLY, CDR2 FYNNEI. This CDR3 region has 11 residues.

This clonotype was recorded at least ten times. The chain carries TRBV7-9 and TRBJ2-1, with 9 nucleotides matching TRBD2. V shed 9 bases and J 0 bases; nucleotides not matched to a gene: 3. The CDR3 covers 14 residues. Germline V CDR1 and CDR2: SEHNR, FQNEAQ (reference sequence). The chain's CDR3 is CASLAGNSYNEQFF. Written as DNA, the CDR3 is TGTGCCAGTCTAGCGGGAAACTCCTACAATGAGCAGTTCTTC.

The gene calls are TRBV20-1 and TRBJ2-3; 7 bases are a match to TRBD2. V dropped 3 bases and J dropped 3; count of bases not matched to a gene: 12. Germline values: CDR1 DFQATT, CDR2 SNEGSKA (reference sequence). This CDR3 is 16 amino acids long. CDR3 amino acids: CSASTVGGKRTDTQYF. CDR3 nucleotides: TGCAGTGCTAGTACCGTGGGGGGGAAGCGGACAGATACGCAGTATTTT.

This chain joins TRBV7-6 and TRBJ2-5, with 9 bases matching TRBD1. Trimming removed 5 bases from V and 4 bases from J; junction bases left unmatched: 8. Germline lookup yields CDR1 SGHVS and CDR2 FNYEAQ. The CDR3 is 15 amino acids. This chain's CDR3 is CASSKRTGGAETQYF. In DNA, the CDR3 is TGTGCCAGCAGCAAACGTACAGGGGGCGCAGAGACCCAGTACTTC.

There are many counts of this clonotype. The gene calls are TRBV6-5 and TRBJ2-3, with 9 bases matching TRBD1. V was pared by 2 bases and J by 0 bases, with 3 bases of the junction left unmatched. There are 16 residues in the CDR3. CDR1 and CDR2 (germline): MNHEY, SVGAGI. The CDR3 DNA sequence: TGTGCCAGCAGTTACGTCGGACAGGGGAGCACAGATACGCAGTATTTT. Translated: CASSYVGQGSTDTQYF.

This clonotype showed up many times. CDR3 DNA sequence: TGCGCCAGCAGTGCGGCCGGCAATTCACCCCTCCACTTT. This codes for CASSAAGNSPLHF. The gene calls are TRBV10-1 and TRBJ1-6; no firm D call. Per germline, CDR1 WNHNN and CDR2 SYGVQD (reference sequence). The V end was cut by 4 bases, the J end by 7 bases, with 8 bases between. This CDR3 region has 13 residues.

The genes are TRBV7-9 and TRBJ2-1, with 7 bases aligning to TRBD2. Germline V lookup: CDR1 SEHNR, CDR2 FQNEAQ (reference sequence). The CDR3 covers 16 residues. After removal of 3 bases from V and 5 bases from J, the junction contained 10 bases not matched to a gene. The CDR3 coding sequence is TGTGCCAGCAGCTTCTTTGGAGGCGGGGGAGACAATGAGCAGTTCTTC. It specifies CASSFFGGGGDNEQFF.

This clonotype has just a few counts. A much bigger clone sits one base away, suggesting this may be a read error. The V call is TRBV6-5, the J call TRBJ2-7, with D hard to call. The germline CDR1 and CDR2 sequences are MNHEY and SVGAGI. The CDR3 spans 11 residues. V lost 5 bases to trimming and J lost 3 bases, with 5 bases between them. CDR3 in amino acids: CASSVDYEQYF. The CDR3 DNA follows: TGTGCCAGCAGTGTAGACTACGAGCAGTACTTC.

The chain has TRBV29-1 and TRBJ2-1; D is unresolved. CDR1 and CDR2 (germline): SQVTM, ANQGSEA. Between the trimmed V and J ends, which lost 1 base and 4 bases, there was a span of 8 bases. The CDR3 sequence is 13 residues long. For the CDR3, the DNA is TGCAGCGTTGAAGGTGGCGAATACAATGAGCAGTTCTTC. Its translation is CSVEGGEYNEQFF.